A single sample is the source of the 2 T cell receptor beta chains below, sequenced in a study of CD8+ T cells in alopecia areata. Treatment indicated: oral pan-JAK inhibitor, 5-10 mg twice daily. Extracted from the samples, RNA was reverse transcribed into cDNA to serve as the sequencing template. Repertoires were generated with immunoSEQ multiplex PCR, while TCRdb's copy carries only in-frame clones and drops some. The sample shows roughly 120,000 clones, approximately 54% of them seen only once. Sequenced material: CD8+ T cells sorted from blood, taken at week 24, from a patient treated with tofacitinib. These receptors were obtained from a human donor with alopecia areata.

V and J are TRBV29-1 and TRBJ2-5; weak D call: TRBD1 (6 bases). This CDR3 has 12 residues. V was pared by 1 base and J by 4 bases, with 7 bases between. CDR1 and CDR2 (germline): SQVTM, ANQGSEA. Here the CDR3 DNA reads TGCAGCGTTGAAGTAGGGGGAGAGACCCAGTACTTC. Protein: CSVEVGGETQYF. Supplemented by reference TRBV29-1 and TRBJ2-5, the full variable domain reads SAVISQKPSRDICQRGTSLTIQCQVDSQVTMMFWYRQQPGQSLTLIATANQGSEATYESGFVIDKFPISRPNLTFSTLTVSNMSPEDSSIYLCSVEVGGETQYFGPGTRLLVL.

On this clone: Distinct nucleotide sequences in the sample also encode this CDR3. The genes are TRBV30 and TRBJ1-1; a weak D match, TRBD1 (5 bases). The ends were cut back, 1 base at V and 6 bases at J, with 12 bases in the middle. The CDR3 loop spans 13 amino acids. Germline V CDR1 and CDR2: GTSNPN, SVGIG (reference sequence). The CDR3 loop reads CAWSGDRGAEAFF. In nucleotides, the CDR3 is TGTGCCTGGAGTGGGGACCGGGGGGCTGAAGCTTTCTTT.